A single sample gave rise to the 25 T cell receptor beta chains below, sequenced in a study of blood T cell repertoires in COVID-19. The assay was immunoSEQ multiplex PCR, and TCRdb's table has in-frame clones only and misses some. The sample includes about 280,000 clones, 88% of them seen just once. Sequenced sample: peripheral blood. The receptors originated from a man aged 18-30 years with active or convalescent COVID-19.

The rearrangement joins TRBV3-1 (or the pseudogene TRBV3-2) to TRBJ1-1, with a tentative D call TRBD1 (5 bases). This CDR3 spans 13 amino acids. Trimming cost V 0 bases and J 7 bases, with 9 bases left between them. CDR1 and CDR2 from the germline V gene are LGHDT and YNNKEL (reference sequence). The CDR3 nucleotides are TGTGCCAGCAGCCAAGACCGGGGACTTGAAGCTTTCTTT. Its translation: CASSQDRGLEAFF.

The chain links TRBV19 to TRBJ1-4, with 7 bases matching TRBD1. Germline V CDR1 and CDR2: LNHDA, SQIVND (reference sequence). The CDR3 runs 15 residues. V was pared by 7 bases and J by 7 bases, with 12 bases of the junction left unmatched. In nucleotides, the CDR3 is TGTGCCAGTACCGCAGCTACAGGGGCCCGTGAAAAACTGTTTTTT. Protein product: CASTAATGAREKLFF.

V usage is TRBV11-2 and J usage is TRBJ1-3; D unclear. The germline CDR1 and CDR2 sequences are SGHAT and FQNNGV. V was cut by 0 bases and J by 0 bases, with 9 bases left in between. The CDR3 is 16 amino acids. CDR3 protein: CASSLDAGFSGNTIYF. In nucleotides, the CDR3 is TGTGCCAGCAGCTTAGATGCGGGATTCTCTGGAAACACCATATATTTT. The full variable domain, completed using reference TRBV11-2 and TRBJ1-3, is EAGVAQSPRYKIIEKRQSVAFWCNPISGHATLYWYQQILGQGPKLLIQFQNNGVVDDSQLPKDRFSAERLKGVDSTLKIQPAKLEDSAVYLCASSLDAGFSGNTIYFGEGSWLTVV.

The gene calls are TRBV10-3 and TRBJ1-3; unclear D gene. The CDR3 totals 14 residues. Germline V gene sequence: CDR1 ENHRY, CDR2 SYGVKD. The V end lost 3 bases, the J end lost 1 base, and 7 bases lay between the germline ends. The CDR3 coding sequence is TGTGCCATCAGTGATACAGTTTCTGGAAACACCATATATTTT. Protein: CAISDTVSGNTIYF.

V and J are TRBV6-2 or TRBV6-3 and TRBJ2-3, with 9 bases aligning to TRBD2. V gave up 2 bases and J gave up 2 bases; unmatched junction bases: 2. CDR3 size: 15 residues. Per germline, CDR1 MNHEY and CDR2 SVGEGT. CDR3 residues: CASSYERGVTDTQYF. The CDR3 coding sequence is TGTGCCAGCAGTTACGAGCGGGGGGTCACAGATACGCAGTATTTT.

The V gene is TRBV3-1 (or the pseudogene TRBV3-2), the J gene TRBJ2-5; a possible D gene is TRBD2 (6 bases). CDR1 and CDR2 (germline): LGHDT, YNNKEL (reference sequence). This CDR3 is built from 13 residues. Deletions cut 4 bases from V and 4 bases from J, with 10 bases between. This chain's CDR3 is CASSLRGLETQYF. In DNA form, the CDR3 reads TGTGCCAGCAGCCTCCGGGGACTAGAGACCCAGTACTTC.

Regarding this clone: One junction end does not reproduce the germline sequence, and a read error may be involved. The V and J genes are TRBV29-1 and TRBJ2-7; 9 positions match TRBD1. Germline CDR1 is SQVTM and CDR2 is ANQGSEA. The CDR3 is made up of 14 amino acids. In nucleotides, the CDR3 is TGCAGCGTCGAAGGACAGGGGTCAACCTACGAGCAGTACTTC. Its translation is CSVEGQGSTYEQYF.

The genes are TRBV5-6 and TRBJ1-5; D not resolved. V was shortened by 5 bases and J by 3 bases, with 12 bases between the two germline ends. The CDR3 contains 14 residues. Germline assignment: CDR1 SGHDT and CDR2 YYEEEE. CDR3 amino acids: CASSQAGNNQPQHF. The DNA of the CDR3 is TGTGCCAGCAGTCAGGCGGGCAACAATCAGCCCCAGCATTTT.

The J gene is TRBJ1-6, the V gene TRBV19, with TRBD1 identical over 7 bases. From germline, CDR1 is LNHDA and CDR2 SQIVND (reference sequence). The V segment lost 6 bases and the J segment 8 bases; nucleotides outside the gene matches: 7. The CDR3 has 14 residues. The DNA for the CDR3 is TGTGCCAGTAGACCGGGACAGAGCTATTCACCCCTCCACTTT. It codes for CASRPGQSYSPLHF.

This clone was seen only once. The V gene is TRBV5-1, the J gene TRBJ1-1; no clear D. The ends were cut back, 4 bases at V and 5 bases at J, with 12 bases in the middle. This CDR3 contains 13 residues. Per germline, CDR1 SGHRS and CDR2 YFSETQ. CDR3 nucleotide sequence: TGCGCCAGCAGCCCTGCGGGCCCTACTGAAGCTTTCTTT. It is translated as CASSPAGPTEAFF.

This clone has only a few counts. V gene TRBV6-4 combines with J gene TRBJ1-6; 8 bases fit TRBD1. The CDR3 is made up of 13 amino acids. The germline gives CDR1 MRHNA, CDR2 SNTAGT. V dropped 7 bases and J dropped 7; count of bases not matched to a gene: 3. CDR3: CASKDRENSPLHF. The CDR3 coding sequence is TGTGCCAGCAAGGACAGGGAGAATTCACCCCTCCACTTT.

The rearrangement joins TRBV12-5 to TRBJ2-2; D may be TRBD1 (6 bases). V shed 5 bases and J shed 3 bases, with 16 bases lying between them. The CDR3 extends over 16 amino acids. Germline CDR1 LGHNT, CDR2 FRNRAP. This CDR3 is CASGIYREWDTGELFF. CDR3 sequence (DNA): TGTGCTAGTGGTATTTACAGGGAGTGGGACACCGGGGAGCTGTTTTTT.

This clone came up a few times. This chain uses TRBV19 with TRBJ1-1; D unclear. With 3 bases removed from V and 11 bases from J, the gap between germline ends came to 10 bases. The CDR3 covers 11 residues. The germline V gene has CDR1 LNHDA and CDR2 SQIVND (reference sequence). The CDR3 spells CASSIPRYAFF. The CDR3 region has the DNA TGTGCCAGTAGTATCCCTCGCTATGCTTTCTTT.

The chain couples TRBV27 to TRBJ2-7; 11 bases line up with TRBD1. Germline trimming cut 5 bases from V and 5 bases from J; bases unmatched to any gene: 5. The CDR3 runs 14 residues. Germline CDR1 reads MNHEY; CDR2 reads SMNVEV (reference sequence). This CDR3 reads CASSMGTGGDEQYF. The CDR3 region has the DNA TGTGCCAGCAGTATGGGGACAGGGGGGGACGAGCAGTACTTC.

J is TRBJ2-7 and V is TRBV3-1 (or the pseudogene TRBV3-2); D is undetermined. Per germline, CDR1 LGHDT and CDR2 YNNKEL (reference sequence). V was pared by 3 bases and J by 0 bases, with 9 bases between. CDR3 length: 14 residues. CDR3 DNA sequence: TGTGCCAGCAGCCAGTCGGAGAGCTCCTACGAGCAGTACTTC. Residues: CASSQSESSYEQYF.

The CDR3 spells CSASVPGGDTQYF. In nucleotides, the CDR3 is TGCAGTGCTAGTGTCCCGGGGGGGGATACGCAGTATTTT. The chain links TRBV20-1 to TRBJ2-3; 8 bases map to TRBD2. The germline V gene has CDR1 DFQATT and CDR2 SNEGSKA (reference sequence). V was clipped by 3 bases and J by 6 bases; unmatched bases: 5. The CDR3 totals 13 residues.

Only one count was recorded for this clone. The chain carries TRBV18 and TRBJ2-7, with 9 bases lining up with TRBD1. J was trimmed by 0 bases and V by 5 bases; bases with no gene match: 5. Germline V CDR1 and CDR2: KGHSH, LQKENI. This CDR3 contains 15 residues. The CDR3 sequence is CASSTPGQGSYEQYF. The CDR3 bases are TGTGCCAGCTCAACTCCGGGACAGGGCTCCTACGAGCAGTACTTC.

J is TRBJ1-2 and V is TRBV27, with 9 bases lining up with TRBD1. The V segment lost 6 bases and the J segment 6 bases; nucleotides outside the gene matches: 5. This CDR3 spans 13 amino acids. The germline V gene encodes CDR1 MNHEY and CDR2 SMNVEV (reference sequence). CDR3 sequence reads: CASSWGTGNGYTF. CDR3 bases: TGTGCCAGCAGCTGGGGGACAGGGAATGGCTACACCTTC.

The gene calls are TRBV4-3 and TRBJ1-1; D is possibly TRBD1 (6 bases). V lost 1 base and J lost 7, with 16 bases in between. Germline V gives CDR1 LGHNA, CDR2 YSLEER. This CDR3 contains 15 residues. CDR3 bases: TGCGCCAGCAGCCAAGTAACAGGGAGAGTAGTTGAAGCTTTCTTT. Amino acid sequence: CASSQVTGRVVEAFF.

The chain couples TRBV10-3 to TRBJ2-7, with TRBD1 as a possible D gene (6 bases). The CDR3 totals 14 residues. CDR1 and CDR2 from the germline V gene are ENHRY and SYGVKD. Trimming left V 0 bases short and J 3 bases short, with 9 bases between. CDR3 in DNA: TGTGCCATCAGTGAGTCGGGGGCTCGCTACGAGCAGTACTTC. This translates into CAISESGARYEQYF.

The J gene is TRBJ1-1, the V gene TRBV7-8; 7 nucleotides agree with TRBD1. The trim removed 5 bases at V and 0 bases at J, leaving 6 bases unmatched. CDR1 is SGHVS, CDR2 FQNEAQ, per germline. This CDR3 is built from 15 residues. In nucleotides, the CDR3 is TGTGCCAGCAGCCCCAGGGACAGAATGAACACTGAAGCTTTCTTT. The encoded protein is CASSPRDRMNTEAFF.

V is TRBV3-1 (or the pseudogene TRBV3-2) and J is TRBJ2-7; perhaps TRBD2 as D (5 bases). The CDR3 is 13 amino acids. Germline CDR1 reads LGHDT; CDR2 reads YNNKEL (reference sequence). V dropped 8 bases and J dropped 2 bases, with 13 bases sitting between them. CDR3 residues: CASSRGPTYEQYF. Here the CDR3 DNA reads TGTGCCAGCTCCCGAGGGCCTACCTACGAGCAGTACTTC.

The chain uses TRBV10-2 and TRBJ1-1, with TRBD1 identical over 8 bases. The CDR3 totals 15 residues. CDR1 is WSHSY, CDR2 SAAADI, per germline. V was clipped by 8 bases and J by 0 bases; unmatched bases: 8. The CDR3 DNA reads as TGCGCCAGCTCCCGACAGGGGACCATGAACACTGAAGCTTTCTTT. Protein product: CASSRQGTMNTEAFF.

The chain uses TRBV29-1 and TRBJ2-3; D might be TRBD2 (7 bases). Germline V CDR1 and CDR2: SQVTM, ANQGSEA. V lost 6 bases and J 0 bases, leaving 13 bases between the germline ends. This CDR3 is 14 amino acids long. The chain's CDR3 is CSVGGPDSTDTQYF. Here the CDR3 DNA reads TGCAGCGTCGGGGGGCCGGATAGCACAGATACGCAGTATTTT.

V and J are TRBV5-4 and TRBJ1-2, with 8 bases matching TRBD1. Germline V gene lookup returns CDR1 SGHNT and CDR2 YYREEE (reference sequence). The V segment lost 0 bases and the J segment 6 bases; nucleotides outside the gene matches: 7. This CDR3 is built from 15 residues. The CDR3 here is CASSLAQGARDGYTF. The CDR3 DNA reads TGTGCCAGCAGCTTGGCCCAGGGGGCGCGGGATGGCTACACCTTC.